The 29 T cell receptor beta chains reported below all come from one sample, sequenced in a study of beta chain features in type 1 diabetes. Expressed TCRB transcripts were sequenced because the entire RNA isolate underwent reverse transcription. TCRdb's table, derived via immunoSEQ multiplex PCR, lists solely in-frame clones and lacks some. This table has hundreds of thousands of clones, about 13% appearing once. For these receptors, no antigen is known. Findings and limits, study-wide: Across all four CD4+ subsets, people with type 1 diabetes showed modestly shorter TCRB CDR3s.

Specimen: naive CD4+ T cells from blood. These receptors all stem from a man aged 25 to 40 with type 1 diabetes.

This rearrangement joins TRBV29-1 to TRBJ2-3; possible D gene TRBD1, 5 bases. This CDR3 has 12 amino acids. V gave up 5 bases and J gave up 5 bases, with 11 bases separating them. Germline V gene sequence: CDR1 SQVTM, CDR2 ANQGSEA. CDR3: CSVYYTGDTQYF. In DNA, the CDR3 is TGCAGCGTTTACTACACAGGAGATACGCAGTATTTT.

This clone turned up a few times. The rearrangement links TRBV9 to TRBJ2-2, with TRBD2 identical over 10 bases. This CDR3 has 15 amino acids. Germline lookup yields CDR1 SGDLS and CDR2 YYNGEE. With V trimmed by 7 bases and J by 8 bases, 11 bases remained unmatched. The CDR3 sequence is CASRAGGHLTGELFF. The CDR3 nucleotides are TGTGCCAGCCGAGCGGGAGGGCACTTGACAGGGGAGCTGTTTTTT.

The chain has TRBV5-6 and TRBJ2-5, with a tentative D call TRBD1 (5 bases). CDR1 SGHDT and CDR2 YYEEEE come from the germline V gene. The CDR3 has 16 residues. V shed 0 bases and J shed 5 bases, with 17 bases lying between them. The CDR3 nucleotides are TGTGCCAGCAGCTTGGCAGGGTTTGGTGCCCAGGAGACCCAGTACTTC. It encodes CASSLAGFGAQETQYF.

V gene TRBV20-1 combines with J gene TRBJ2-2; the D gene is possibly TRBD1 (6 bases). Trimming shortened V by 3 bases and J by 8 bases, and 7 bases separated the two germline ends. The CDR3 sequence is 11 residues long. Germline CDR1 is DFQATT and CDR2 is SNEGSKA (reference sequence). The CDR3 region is CSASRGGELFF. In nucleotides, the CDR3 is TGCAGTGCTAGCAGGGGTGGGGAGCTGTTTTTT.

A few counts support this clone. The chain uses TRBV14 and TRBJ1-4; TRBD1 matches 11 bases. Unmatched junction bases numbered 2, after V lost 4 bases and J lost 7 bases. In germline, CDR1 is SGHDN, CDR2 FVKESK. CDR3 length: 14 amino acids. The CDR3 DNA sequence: TGTGCCAGCAGCCCCGGGACAGGGGGTGAAAAACTGTTTTTT. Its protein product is CASSPGTGGEKLFF.

The CDR3: CASSDPYPYAKNIQYF. The CDR3 nucleotides are TGTGCCAGCAGTGATCCGTACCCCTATGCCAAAAACATTCAGTACTTC. The chain combines TRBV2 with TRBJ2-4; D gene uncertain. Trimming took off 3 bases at V and 1 base at J, with 13 bases between the two ends. This CDR3 contains 16 residues. Germline V CDR1 and CDR2: SNHLY, FYNNEI.

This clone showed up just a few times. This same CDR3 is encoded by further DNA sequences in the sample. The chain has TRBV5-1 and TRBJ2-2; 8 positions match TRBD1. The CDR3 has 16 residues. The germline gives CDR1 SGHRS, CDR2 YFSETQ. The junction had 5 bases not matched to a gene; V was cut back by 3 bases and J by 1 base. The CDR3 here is CASSSTGTGNTGELFF. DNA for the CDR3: TGCGCCAGCAGCTCGACCGGGACAGGGAACACCGGGGAGCTGTTTTTT.

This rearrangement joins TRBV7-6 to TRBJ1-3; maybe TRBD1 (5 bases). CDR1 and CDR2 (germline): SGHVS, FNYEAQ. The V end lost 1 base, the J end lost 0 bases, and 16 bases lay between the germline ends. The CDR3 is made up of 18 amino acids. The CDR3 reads CASSLESRQPISGNTIYF. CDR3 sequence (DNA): TGTGCCAGCAGCTTAGAGAGTCGACAGCCCATCTCTGGAAACACCATATATTTT.

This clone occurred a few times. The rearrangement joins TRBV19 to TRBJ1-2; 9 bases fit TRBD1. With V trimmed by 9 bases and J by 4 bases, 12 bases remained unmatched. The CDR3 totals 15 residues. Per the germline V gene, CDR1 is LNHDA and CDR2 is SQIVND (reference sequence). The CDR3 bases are TGTGCCAGCAAAGAGAGCGGGACAGGGCTCTATGGCTACACCTTC. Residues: CASKESGTGLYGYTF.

CDR3 amino acids: CASSQDLTGGPSYEQYF. In DNA, the CDR3 is TGTGCCAGCAGCCAAGATCTAACGGGAGGGCCCTCCTACGAGCAGTACTTC. This chain links TRBV4-2 with TRBJ2-7; TRBD2 matches at 8 bases. V lost 0 bases and J lost 0; bases outside the gene matches: 7. This CDR3 comprises 17 residues. The germline V gene has CDR1 LGHNA and CDR2 YNFKEQ.

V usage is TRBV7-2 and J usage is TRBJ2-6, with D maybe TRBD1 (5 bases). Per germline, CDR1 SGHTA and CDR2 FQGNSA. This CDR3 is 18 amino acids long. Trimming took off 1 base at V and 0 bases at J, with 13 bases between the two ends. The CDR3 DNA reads TGTGCCAGCAGCTTAGTTTGGGTGGGGCTCTCTGGGGCCAACGTCCTGACTTTC. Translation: CASSLVWVGLSGANVLTF.

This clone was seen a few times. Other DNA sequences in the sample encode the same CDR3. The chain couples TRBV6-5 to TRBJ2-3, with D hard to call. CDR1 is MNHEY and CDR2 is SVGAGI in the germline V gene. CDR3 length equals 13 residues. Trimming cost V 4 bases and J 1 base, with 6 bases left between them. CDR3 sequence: CASSSPGTDTQYF. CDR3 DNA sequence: TGTGCCAGCAGTTCCCCCGGCACAGATACGCAGTATTTT.

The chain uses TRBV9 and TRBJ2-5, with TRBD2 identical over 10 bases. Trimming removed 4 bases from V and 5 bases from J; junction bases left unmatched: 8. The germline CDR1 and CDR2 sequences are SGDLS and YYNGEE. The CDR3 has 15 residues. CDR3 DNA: TGTGCCAGCAGCCCCAGCGGGAGGGCCGGGGAGACCCAGTACTTC. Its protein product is CASSPSGRAGETQYF.

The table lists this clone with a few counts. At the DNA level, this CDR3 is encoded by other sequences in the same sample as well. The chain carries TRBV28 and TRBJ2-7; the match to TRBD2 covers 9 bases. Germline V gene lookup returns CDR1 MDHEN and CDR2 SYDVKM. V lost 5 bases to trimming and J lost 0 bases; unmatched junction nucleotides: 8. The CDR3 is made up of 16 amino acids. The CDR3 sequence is CASSLPGAGGSYEQYF. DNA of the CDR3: TGTGCCAGCAGTCTACCTGGAGCGGGAGGCTCCTACGAGCAGTACTTC.

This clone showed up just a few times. CDR3 amino acids: CASSPGLFLAGVSNEQFF. Here the CDR3 DNA reads TGTGCCAGCTCACCAGGCCTCTTTCTAGCGGGAGTGAGCAATGAGCAGTTCTTC. This chain joins TRBV18 and TRBJ2-1; TRBD2 matches 10 bases. This CDR3 is 18 amino acids long. Germline V gene sequence: CDR1 KGHSH, CDR2 LQKENI. Trimming took 2 bases from V and 6 from J; bases not matched to a gene: 13.

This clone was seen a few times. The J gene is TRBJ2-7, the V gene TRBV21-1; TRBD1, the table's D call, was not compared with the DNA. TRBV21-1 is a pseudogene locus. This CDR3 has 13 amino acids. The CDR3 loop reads CASSKTGIHEQYF. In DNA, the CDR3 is TGTGCCAGCAGTAAGACAGGGATACACGAGCAGTACTTC.

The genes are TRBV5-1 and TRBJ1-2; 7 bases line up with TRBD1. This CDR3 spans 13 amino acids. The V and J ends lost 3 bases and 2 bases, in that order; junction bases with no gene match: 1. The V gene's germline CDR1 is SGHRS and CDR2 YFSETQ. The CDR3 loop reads CASSSQGNYGYTF. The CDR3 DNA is TGCGCCAGCAGCTCACAGGGGAACTATGGCTACACCTTC.

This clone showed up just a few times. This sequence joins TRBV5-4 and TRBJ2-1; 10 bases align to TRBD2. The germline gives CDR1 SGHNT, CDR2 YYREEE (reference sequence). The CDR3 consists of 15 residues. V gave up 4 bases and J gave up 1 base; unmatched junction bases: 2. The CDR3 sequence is CASSLAGASYNEQFF. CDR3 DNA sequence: TGTGCCAGCAGCCTAGCGGGAGCGTCCTACAATGAGCAGTTCTTC. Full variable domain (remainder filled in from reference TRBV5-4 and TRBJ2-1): ETGVTQSPTHLIKTRGQQVTLRCSSQSGHNTVSWYQQALGQGPQFIFQYYREEENGRGNFPPRFSGLQFPNYSSELNVNALELDDSALYLCASSLAGASYNEQFFGPGTRLTVL.

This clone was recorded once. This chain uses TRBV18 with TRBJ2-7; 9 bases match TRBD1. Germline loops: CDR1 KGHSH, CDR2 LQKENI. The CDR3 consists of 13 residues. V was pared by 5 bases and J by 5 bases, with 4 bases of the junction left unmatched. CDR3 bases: TGTGCCAGCTCAGCCGGGACAGGGAACGAGCAGTACTTC. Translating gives CASSAGTGNEQYF.

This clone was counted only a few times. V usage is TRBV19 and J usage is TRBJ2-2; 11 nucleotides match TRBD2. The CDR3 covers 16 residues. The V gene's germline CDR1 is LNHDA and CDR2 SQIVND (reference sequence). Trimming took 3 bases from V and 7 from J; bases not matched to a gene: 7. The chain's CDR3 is CASSIRPTSGIGELFF. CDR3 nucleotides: TGTGCCAGTAGTATCCGGCCGACTAGCGGGATCGGGGAGCTGTTTTTT.

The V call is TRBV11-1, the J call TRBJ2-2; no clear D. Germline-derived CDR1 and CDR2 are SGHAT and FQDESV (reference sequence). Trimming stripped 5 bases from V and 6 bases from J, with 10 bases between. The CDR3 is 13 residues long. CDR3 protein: CASSVSRAGELFF. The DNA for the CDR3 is TGTGCCAGCAGCGTTTCCCGGGCCGGGGAGCTGTTTTTT.

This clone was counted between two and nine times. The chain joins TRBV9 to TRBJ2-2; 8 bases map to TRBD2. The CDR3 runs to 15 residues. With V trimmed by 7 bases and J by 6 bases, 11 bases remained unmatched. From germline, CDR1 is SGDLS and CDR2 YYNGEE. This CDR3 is CASRPAGGGAGELFF. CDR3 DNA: TGTGCCAGCCGGCCGGCGGGAGGCGGTGCCGGGGAGCTGTTTTTT.

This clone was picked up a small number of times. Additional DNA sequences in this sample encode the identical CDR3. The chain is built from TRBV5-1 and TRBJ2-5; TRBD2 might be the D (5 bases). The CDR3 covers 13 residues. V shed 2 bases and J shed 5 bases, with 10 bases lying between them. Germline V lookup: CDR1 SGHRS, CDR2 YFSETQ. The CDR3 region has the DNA TGCGCCAGCAGCTTAACGGGAAGGGAGACCCAGTACTTC. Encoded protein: CASSLTGRETQYF.

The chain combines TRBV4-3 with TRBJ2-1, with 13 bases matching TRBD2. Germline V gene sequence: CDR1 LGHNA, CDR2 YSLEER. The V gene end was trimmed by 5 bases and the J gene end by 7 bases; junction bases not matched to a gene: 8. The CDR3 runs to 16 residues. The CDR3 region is CASSGWTSGRGNEQFF. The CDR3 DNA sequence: TGCGCCAGCAGCGGATGGACTAGCGGGAGAGGTAATGAGCAGTTCTTC.

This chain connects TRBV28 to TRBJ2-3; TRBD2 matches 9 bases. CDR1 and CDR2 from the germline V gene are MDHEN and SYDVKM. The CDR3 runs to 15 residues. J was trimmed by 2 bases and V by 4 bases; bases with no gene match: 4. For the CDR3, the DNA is TGTGCCAGCAGTTCAATAGCGGGAGCCACAGATACGCAGTATTTT. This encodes CASSSIAGATDTQYF. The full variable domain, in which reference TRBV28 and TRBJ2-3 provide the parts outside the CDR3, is DVKVTQSSRYLVKRTGEKVFLECVQDMDHENMFWYRQDPGLGLRLIYFSYDVKMKEKGDIPEGYSVSREKKERFSLILESASTNQTSMYLCASSSIAGATDTQYFGPGTRLTVL.

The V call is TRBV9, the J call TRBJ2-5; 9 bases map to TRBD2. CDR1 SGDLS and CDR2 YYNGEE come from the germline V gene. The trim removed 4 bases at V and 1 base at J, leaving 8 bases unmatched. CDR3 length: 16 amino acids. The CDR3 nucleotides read TGTGCCAGCAGCCCCGGAGGAGCGGGGGGCCAAGAGACCCAGTACTTC. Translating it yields CASSPGGAGGQETQYF.

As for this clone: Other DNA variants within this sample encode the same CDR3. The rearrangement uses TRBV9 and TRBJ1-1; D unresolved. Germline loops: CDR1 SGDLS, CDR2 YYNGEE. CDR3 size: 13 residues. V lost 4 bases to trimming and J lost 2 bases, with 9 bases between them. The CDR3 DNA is TGTGCCAGCAGCCTGACGGGAAACACTGAAGCTTTCTTT. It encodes CASSLTGNTEAFF.

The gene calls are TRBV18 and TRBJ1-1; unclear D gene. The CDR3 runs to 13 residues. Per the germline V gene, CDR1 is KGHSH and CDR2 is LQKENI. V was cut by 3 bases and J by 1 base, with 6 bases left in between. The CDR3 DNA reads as TGTGCCAGCTCACCCGCTAAGAACACTGAAGCTTTCTTT. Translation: CASSPAKNTEAFF.

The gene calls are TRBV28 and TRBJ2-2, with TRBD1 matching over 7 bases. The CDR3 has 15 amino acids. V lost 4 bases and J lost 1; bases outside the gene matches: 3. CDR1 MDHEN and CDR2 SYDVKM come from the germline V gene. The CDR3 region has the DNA TGTGCCAGCAGTTCGACAGGGATGAACACCGGGGAGCTGTTTTTT. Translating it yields CASSSTGMNTGELFF.